The rows below give T cell receptor beta chains drawn from one sample of a study of blood T cells in healthy people across ages. MiXCR was run by TCRdb on the 5' RACE reads, yielding one entry per CDR3 protein. The table shows 1.5 million to 2 million distinct CDR3 sequences, with 28% occurring only once. Sequencing was carried out using blood. Source of these receptors: a woman in her 30s in good health. Each CDR3 is given with its conserved first and last residue. The D gene is left open where the match is weak. Some rows mark clone size as missing; the rest say once, few, many or name a class of expanded clone.

D: TRBD2; V: TRBV7-2; size: -; J: TRBJ2-7; DNA: TGTGCCAGCAGCCCCAGGAGGGTGGCGGGGGGATCCTACGAGCAGTACTTC; CDR3: CASSPRRVAGGSYEQYF
D: -; V: TRBV5-1; size: few; J: TRBJ2-1; DNA: TGCGCCAGCAGCTTGTTTTCAGGGTTGGGCAGCAATGAGCAGTTCTTC; CDR3: CASSLFSGLGSNEQFF
D: -; V: TRBV12-3/TRBV12-4; size: many; J: TRBJ2-5; DNA: TGTGCCAGCATTATAGGGGGAAGAGAAGAGACCCAGTACTTC; CDR3: CASIIGGREETQYF
D: -; V: TRBV20-1; size: few; J: TRBJ2-7; DNA: TGCAGTGCTAGACTGCTCGAGCAGTACTTC; CDR3: CSARLLEQYF
D: -; V: TRBV12-3/TRBV12-4; size: once; J: TRBJ1-6; DNA: TGTGCCAGCAGTCCGAGAATCGGACTGATTAATTCACCCCTCCACTTT; CDR3: CASSPRIGLINSPLHF
D: -; V: TRBV12-3/TRBV12-4; size: -; J: TRBJ2-1; DNA: TGTGCCAGCACTAAGACAGGAGTGAACACTGAAGCTTTCTTC; CDR3: CASTKTGVNTEAFF
D: TRBD1; V: TRBV24-1; size: -; J: TRBJ2-5; DNA: TGTGCCGCCAGTGACCCTATCCGGGACAGGGAAGAGACCCAGTACTTC; CDR3: CAASDPIRDREETQYF
D: -; V: TRBV5-1; size: -; J: TRBJ2-7; DNA: TGCGCCGGCAGCTTGGTGGGGGCAGGCTACGAGCAGTACTTC; CDR3: CAGSLVGAGYEQYF
D: TRBD1; V: TRBV29-1; size: few; J: TRBJ2-2; DNA: TGCAGCGTTGGGGACAGGGTGAACACCGGGGAGCTGTTTTTT; CDR3: CSVGDRVNTGELFF
D: -; V: TRBV20-1; size: -; J: TRBJ1-4; DNA: TGCAGTGCTAGACGCCGGTCTGGAAGGGGAGAAAAACTGTTTTTT; CDR3: CSARRRSGRGEKLFF
D: -; V: TRBV2; size: many; J: TRBJ2-5; DNA: TGTGCCAGCAAGGGGGGGGAGACCCAGTACTTC; CDR3: CASKGGETQYF
D: -; V: TRBV5-5; size: -; J: TRBJ1-1; DNA: TGTGCCAGCAGCTTCCTCGTCCAGGGCACTGAAGCTTTCTTT; CDR3: CASSFLVQGTEAFF
D: -; V: TRBV29-1; size: many; J: TRBJ1-2; DNA: TGCAGCGTTGAAATGTCTCCCTATGGCTACACCTTC; CDR3: CSVEMSPYGYTF
D: TRBD2; V: TRBV7-8; size: many; J: TRBJ2-3; DNA: TGTGCCAGCAGTTGGACTAGTATGATGCAGTATTTT; CDR3: CASSWTSMMQYF
D: TRBD1; V: TRBV30; size: -; J: TRBJ2-7; DNA: TGTGCCTGGGGTACAGGGGGCGCATCCTACGAGCAGTACTTC; CDR3: CAWGTGGASYEQYF
D: -; V: TRBV11-2; size: -; J: TRBJ2-1; DNA: TGTGCCAGCAGGGCCGCTCAATTCTACAATGAGCAGTTCTTC; CDR3: CASRAAQFYNEQFF
D: TRBD2; V: TRBV7-9; size: many; J: TRBJ2-4; DNA: TGTGCCAGCAGCTCGAGTAGCGGGGGTAACCAAAACATTCAGTACTTC; CDR3: CASSSSSGGNQNIQYF
D: -; V: TRBV5-1; size: -; J: TRBJ1-1; DNA: TGCGCCAGCAGCTTGAATTGGGGGTCGGGCACTGAAGCTTTCTTT; CDR3: CASSLNWGSGTEAFF
D: -; V: TRBV7-9; size: -; J: TRBJ2-7; DNA: TGTGCCAGCGGCCGGGACTCCCGATTAAACGAGCAGTACTTC; CDR3: CASGRDSRLNEQYF
D: -; V: TRBV5-1; size: -; J: TRBJ1-1; DNA: TGCGCCAGCAGCGCATCCCGGGTCATGAACACTGAAGCTTTCTTT; CDR3: CASSASRVMNTEAFF
D: -; V: TRBV11-2; size: -; J: TRBJ2-3; DNA: TGTGCCAGCAGCCAATTCAGCGAAAGCACAGATACGCAGTATTTT; CDR3: CASSQFSESTDTQYF
D: TRBD2; V: TRBV9; size: -; J: TRBJ2-3; DNA: TGTGCCAGCAGCGTAGGAGGACTAGACCTGGCGCAGTATTTT; CDR3: CASSVGGLDLAQYF
D: -; V: TRBV11-3; size: few; J: TRBJ2-6; DNA: TGTGCCAGCAGCTTAGGTGACAGACCCTCTGGGGCCAACGTCCTGACTTTC; CDR3: CASSLGDRPSGANVLTF
D: -; V: TRBV3-1; size: few; J: TRBJ2-1; DNA: TGTGCCAGCAGCCAGCCCCACAATGAGCAGTTCTTC; CDR3: CASSQPHNEQFF
D: TRBD2; V: TRBV2; size: -; J: TRBJ2-7; DNA: TGTGCCAGCAGTGTCCTGGCGGGAGACAGCGAGCAGTACTTC; CDR3: CASSVLAGDSEQYF
D: -; V: TRBV5-5; size: -; J: TRBJ2-7; DNA: TGTGCCAGCAGACAGACAGGCTACGAGCAGTACTTC; CDR3: CASRQTGYEQYF
D: -; V: TRBV29-1; size: few; J: TRBJ2-7; DNA: TGCAGCGTTGGTGCGACAGCGTCCTACGAGCAGTACTTC; CDR3: CSVGATASYEQYF
D: TRBD2; V: TRBV28; size: few; J: TRBJ2-3; DNA: TGTGCCAGCAGTAAAATAGCGGGGGAATACCCCGATACGCAGTATTTT; CDR3: CASSKIAGEYPDTQYF
D: -; V: TRBV5-6; size: few; J: TRBJ1-2; DNA: TGTGCCAGCAGCTTGGCCAGCGGGGCCAGTAACTATGGCTACACCTTC; CDR3: CASSLASGASNYGYTF
D: -; V: TRBV15; size: few; J: TRBJ2-3; DNA: TGTGCCACCAGCAGAGATATGGGGGATACGCAGTATTTT; CDR3: CATSRDMGDTQYF
D: -; V: TRBV5-1; size: -; J: TRBJ2-5; DNA: TGCGCCGGCAGAAGAGGGGGGACACAAGAGACCCAGTACTTC; CDR3: CAGRRGGTQETQYF
D: -; V: TRBV20-1; size: -; J: TRBJ1-5; DNA: TGCAGTGCTAGAGTTGCAGGGGAACCTAATCAGCCCCAGCATTTT; CDR3: CSARVAGEPNQPQHF
D: -; V: TRBV12-3/TRBV12-4; size: -; J: TRBJ2-1; DNA: TGTGCCAGCAGTTTGGGGAACAATGAGCAGGTCTTC; CDR3: CASSLGNNEQVF
D: -; V: TRBV12-3/TRBV12-4; size: -; J: TRBJ2-5; DNA: TGTGCCAGCAGTACAGGGATGGAGACCCAGTACTTC; CDR3: CASSTGMETQYF
D: TRBD1; V: TRBV25-1; size: few; J: TRBJ2-5; DNA: TGTGCCAGCAGTGAATACGGGACAGGGAGTGAGCAGTACTTC; CDR3: CASSEYGTGSEQYF
D: -; V: TRBV29-1; size: many; J: TRBJ1-4; DNA: TGCAGCGTTGTAGTGGATGAAAAACTGTTTTTT; CDR3: CSVVVDEKLFF
D: -; V: TRBV28; size: -; J: TRBJ1-4; DNA: TGTGCCAGCAGTGTGAGTCCTGCAACTAATGAAAAACTGTTTTTT; CDR3: CASSVSPATNEKLFF
D: TRBD1; V: TRBV6-5; size: -; J: TRBJ1-6; DNA: TGTGCCAGCAGTTACTCGCCGGGACAGGGACTCTCACCCCTCCACTTT; CDR3: CASSYSPGQGLSPLHF
D: -; V: TRBV18; size: -; J: TRBJ2-7; DNA: TGTGCCAGCTCACCAGCCGGGGTGGTGTCCTACGAGCAGTACTTC; CDR3: CASSPAGVVSYEQYF
D: TRBD2; V: TRBV27; size: -; J: TRBJ2-3; DNA: TGTGCCAGCAGCTTTAGGGAGGGCCTCCCAGATACGCAGTATTTT; CDR3: CASSFREGLPDTQYF
D: -; V: TRBV29-1; size: many; J: TRBJ1-2; DNA: TGCAGCGCTTGGGGACTCCGAAAGCACTATGGCTACACCTTC; CDR3: CSAWGLRKHYGYTF
D: -; V: TRBV7-9; size: -; J: TRBJ1-5; DNA: TGTGCCAGCAGCAGCACCTGGGGCAATCAGCCCCAGCATTTT; CDR3: CASSSTWGNQPQHF
D: TRBD2; V: TRBV3-1; size: few; J: TRBJ2-1; DNA: TGTGCCAGCAGCCAAGTCTCCGCGGGAGTGAACAATGAGCAGTTCTTC; CDR3: CASSQVSAGVNNEQFF
D: -; V: TRBV5-5; size: few; J: TRBJ1-5; DNA: TGTGCCAGCAGCTTGTCCAGACACAATCAGCCCCAGCATTTT; CDR3: CASSLSRHNQPQHF
D: -; V: TRBV7-6; size: once; J: TRBJ1-4; DNA: TGTGCCAGCAGCCCACGGGGGCGATTTAATGAAAAACTGTTTTTT; CDR3: CASSPRGRFNEKLFF
D: -; V: TRBV11-2; size: many; J: TRBJ1-1; DNA: TGTGCCAGCTCCCCCGCCCGCGGAAACACTGAAGCTTTCTTT; CDR3: CASSPARGNTEAFF
D: -; V: TRBV25-1; size: -; J: TRBJ1-4; DNA: TGTGCCAGCAGTGAATTGGGCACTAGGGGTGAAAAACTGTTTTTT; CDR3: CASSELGTRGEKLFF
D: TRBD1; V: TRBV20-1; size: -; J: TRBJ1-5; DNA: TGCCCAGTGCTCGTGTGTGGACAGGGATATGATCCCCAGCATTTT; CDR3: CPVLVCGQGYDPQHF